The TCR beta chain described here comes from a study of shared clonotypes between healthy human individuals (dated by TCRdb to 2018 to 2020). Regarding the study in general: The cohort included three men and a couple of women between 18 and 49 years of age. For each donor, CD4 naive and CD4 memory were each run on three plates, CD8 naive on two plates, and CD8 memory on one plate. Blood TCR repertoires of five healthy adults were deeply sequenced to estimate repertoire size and the extent of clonotype sharing between individuals. Libraries were prepared and TCR repertoires were sequenced by different laboratories using diverse techniques, in order to increase sequencing depth and limit assay-specific biases. Per donor, leukapheresis produced somewhere between about 0.9 and 9 billion PBMCs.

TCR CDR3 regions were amplified from genomic DNA by multiplex PCR using the deep immunoSEQ assay. For each cell subset, the extracted genomic DNA was distributed evenly across all wells of several immunoSEQ 96-well plates, and each plate served as one replicate. Each replicate PCR for sorted subsets received roughly 0.2 ug genomic DNA, equal to about 30,000 T cell genomes. Purified libraries were quantified with a Qubit 3.0 fluorometer, sized on a Bioanalyzer 2100, and re-quantified with the KAPA Library Quantification kit. A separate single-read 150-cycle Illumina NextSeq 550 flow cell was used to sequence each immunoSEQ 96-well plate. The published analysis was carried out like this. Because the immunoSEQ output held only junctional sequences and lacked quality scores, the filtering could not match the filtering applied to full-length reads. Sequences were annotated with PyIR, a Python wrapper for IgBLAST v1.9, and V/J genes and CDR3 were assigned using IMGT germline references. Reads were filtered out if the reads had weak V/J assignments (E-value above 1e-6), no CDR3, stop codons, out-of-frame junctions, or ambiguous translated residues. V3J clonotypes were defined as sequences sharing the same inferred V gene, J gene, and CDR3 amino acid sequence. Percentage overlap between repertoires was calculated by dividing the number of shared unique clonotypes by the size of the smaller repertoire. RTK rarefaction, the Chao1 estimator, and Recon v2.1 estimates of unobserved clonotypes were used to assess repertoire richness. For all TCRbeta clonotypes obtained by the gDNA method from four donors, generation probabilities were computed with OLGA. Drawn from immuneACCESS, this table holds only the in-frame rearrangements with V and J called that TCRdb kept. Clones are partly lost; checked studies trace under half to an unresolved V gene and leave the rest unexplained. V, J and clone size were drawn from that table, and D and trimming were deduced from the DNA. The sample profile shows about 2.1 million clones; 90% to 95% of them were found once. The ten biggest clones cover roughly 1.7% of the sample.

Concerning this clone: Its cognate antigen has yet to be identified. No base quality values were provided; no much bigger clone lies one nucleotide off.

CD8 naive samples consisted of CD45RO-negative cells that were positively selected for CCR7, yielding a CD45RA+CCR7+ population without TemRA cells. The donors were healthy, HIV-negative adults with no recently reported acute infections or vaccinations. Every donor was a Caucasian adult residing in Nashville, Tennessee, USA. Blood was obtained by leukapheresis, after which PBMCs were separated by Ficoll-Histopaque density gradient centrifugation and cryopreserved in liquid nitrogen vapor phase. Analytical flow cytometry was used to check the purity and quantity of every magnetically sorted T cell population. Each sorted fraction had its genomic DNA isolated and then quantified by UV absorbance on a Nanodrop 2000c. Study-wide findings and limitations: About 5% of naive CD4, 3% to 4% of naive CD8, 2.3% of memory CD4, and 0.35% to 0.4% of memory CD8 clonotypes were shared across four donors. Clonotypes shared by all four sorted-subset donors showed higher generation probabilities than non-shared clonotypes. Pairwise subsampling led to the expectation that sequencing depth would affect the degree of clonotype sharing among donors. Naive subsets generally had larger estimated clonotype richness than memory subsets. Only blood was sampled, and tissue TCR repertoires likely differ from those in blood. Even with the large sequencing depth, rarefaction of the sorted-subset datasets indicated that sequencing was incomplete. Because the study included only a small number of donors, the genetic and exposure-history diversity represented was limited.

The source material was naive CD8+ T cells from PBMCs. The sample's cell subset or site label, decoded: CD45RA+CCR7+. The receptor was isolated from a man between 18 and 29 years old in good health. Some clones in this sample may be carry-over from other donors' samples.

The DNA is TGTGCCAGCAGTGAAGGGGCATTCTATGGCTACACCTTC. Its protein is CASSEGAFYGYTF. This sequence uses TRBV2 and TRBJ1-2; too little of a D gene remains to name it. V and J are truncated by 1 base and 4 bases respectively, leaving an intervening sequence of 7 bases. Reading the germline V gene gives CDR1 SNHLY and CDR2 FYNNEI. The CDR3 has 13 amino acids, counting the end cysteine and phenylalanine. Only the CDR3 part of the read is kept: 39 bases, read in frame from the first base.